Shown below are 21 T cell receptor beta chains from a single sample sequenced in a study of blood T cell repertoires in COVID-19. TCRdb's table, derived via immunoSEQ multiplex PCR, lists solely in-frame clones and lacks some. The sample holds under 300,000 clones, 80% to 85% seen once. Sequencing was carried out using peripheral blood. These receptors came from a woman aged 18-30 years with acute or convalescent COVID-19.

The CDR3 bases are TGTGCCAGCAGCTACGGACAGGGAATGGGAGACTATGGCTACACCTTC. Translation: CASSYGQGMGDYGYTF. This sequence joins TRBV7-9 and TRBJ1-2; 8 bases fit TRBD1. V trimming: 4 bases; J trimming: 3 bases; junction bases outside the gene matches: 10. Germline CDR1 and CDR2: SEHNR and FQNEAQ (reference sequence). The CDR3 totals 16 residues. The full variable domain, rest sourced from reference TRBV7-9 and TRBJ1-2, is DTGVSQNPRHKITKRGQNVTFRCDPISEHNRLYWYRQTLGQGPEFLTYFQNEAQLEKSRLLSDRFSAERPKGSFSTLEIQRTEQGDSAMYLCASSYGQGMGDYGYTFGSGTRLTVV.

The chain combines TRBV20-1 with TRBJ2-7, with 11 nucleotides matching TRBD2. V lost 3 bases to trimming and J lost 7 bases; unmatched junction nucleotides: 17. The CDR3 is 17 amino acids. Germline loops: CDR1 DFQATT, CDR2 SNEGSKA (reference sequence). Here the CDR3 DNA reads TGCAGTGCTAGTGGGTCACTAGCGGGAGAGTGGGCGGGGGAGCAGTACTTC. Translating gives CSASGSLAGEWAGEQYF.

This clone appeared a single time. The V and J genes are TRBV6-2 or TRBV6-3 and TRBJ2-1; 14 bases match TRBD2. Germline CDR1 reads MNHEY; CDR2 reads SVGEGT. The CDR3 runs 16 residues. The junction had 8 bases not matched to a gene; V was cut back by 5 bases and J by 8 bases. CDR3 residues: CASSRGGTSGSYEQFF. CDR3 DNA sequence: TGTGCCAGCAGTCGGGGGGGGACTAGCGGGAGCTATGAGCAGTTCTTC.

The CDR3 protein is CASSALTTAGGYTF. DNA of the CDR3: TGTGCCAGCAGCGCCCTGACAACGGCTGGGGGCTACACCTTC. The gene calls are TRBV11-2 and TRBJ1-2, with D unclear. The CDR3 contains 14 residues. Germline V CDR1 and CDR2: SGHAT, FQNNGV. The V gene lost 5 bases and the J gene lost 8 bases, with 18 bases spanning the gap. The variable domain in full, with the rest retrieved from reference TRBV11-2 and TRBJ1-2, is EAGVAQSPRYKIIEKRQSVAFWCNPISGHATLYWYQQILGQGPKLLIQFQNNGVVDDSQLPKDRFSAERLKGVDSTLKIQPAKLEDSAVYLCASSALTTAGGYTFGSGTRLTVV.

The CDR3 spells CASSQGTGTGVGEQFF. Here the CDR3 DNA reads TGCGCCAGCAGCCAAGGAACCGGGACAGGGGTGGGTGAGCAGTTCTTC. The J gene is TRBJ2-1, the V gene TRBV4-3; 10 bases map to TRBD1. Germline lookup yields CDR1 LGHNA and CDR2 YSLEER. With 1 base clipped from V and 9 bases from J, the junction kept 9 bases outside the gene matches. The CDR3 runs to 16 residues.

The chain uses TRBV30 and TRBJ2-2, with TRBD2 identical over 7 bases. Germline-derived CDR1 and CDR2 are GTSNPN and SVGIG (reference sequence). This CDR3 contains 15 residues. V lost 8 bases to trimming and J lost 7 bases; unmatched junction nucleotides: 16. Written as DNA, the CDR3 is TGTGCCGGGGCTAGCGGAGTTTTCTTTAGCGGGGAGCTGTTTTTT. This gives the protein CAGASGVFFSGELFF. Full variable domain (rest looked up from reference TRBV30 and TRBJ2-2): SQTIHQWPATLVQPVGSPLSLECTVEGTSNPNLYWYRQAAGRGLQLLFYSVGIGQISSEVPQNLSASRPQDRQFILSSKKLLLSDSGFYLCAGASGVFFSGELFFGEGSRLTVL.

The rearrangement links TRBV7-9 to TRBJ1-2, with D perhaps matching TRBD1 (5 bases). The length of the CDR3 is 14 residues. Germline V gene sequence: CDR1 SEHNR, CDR2 FQNEAQ (reference sequence). V was pared by 1 base and J by 6 bases, with 12 bases between. The CDR3 nucleotides are TGTGCCAGCAGCTTAGATGGGGGGAACAATGGCTACACCTTC. Amino acid sequence: CASSLDGGNNGYTF. Supplemented by reference TRBV7-9 and TRBJ1-2, the full variable domain reads DTGVSQNPRHKITKRGQNVTFRCDPISEHNRLYWYRQTLGQGPEFLTYFQNEAQLEKSRLLSDRFSAERPKGSFSTLEIQRTEQGDSAMYLCASSLDGGNNGYTFGSGTRLTVV.

The chain couples TRBV7-2 to TRBJ1-1, with 10 bases matching TRBD1. V trimming: 5 bases; J trimming: 3 bases; junction bases outside the gene matches: 6. This CDR3 has 15 amino acids. From germline, CDR1 is SGHTA and CDR2 FQGNSA. This chain's CDR3 is CASSRLGQGYTEAFF. The DNA for the CDR3 is TGTGCCAGCAGCAGGCTGGGACAGGGGTACACTGAAGCTTTCTTT.

In this sample, this clone turned up once. V is TRBV29-1 and J is TRBJ2-7, with D tentatively TRBD2 (5 bases). CDR1 SQVTM and CDR2 ANQGSEA come from the germline V gene. Trimming removed 3 bases at V and 2 bases at J, with 14 bases between. The CDR3 spans 14 residues. The CDR3 loop reads CSVEIGDATYEQYF. DNA for the CDR3: TGCAGCGTTGAGATCGGGGATGCCACCTACGAGCAGTACTTC.

The rearrangement uses TRBV3-1 (or the pseudogene TRBV3-2) and TRBJ1-2; D is undetermined. CDR3 size: 15 residues. Looked up from germline, CDR1 is LGHDT and CDR2 is YNNKEL (reference sequence). Trimming cost V 3 bases and J 7 bases, with 18 bases left between them. CDR3 loop: CASSQVSGILGGYTF. The CDR3 DNA is TGTGCCAGCAGCCAGGTTTCCGGGATCCTAGGTGGCTACACCTTC.

The genes are TRBV30 and TRBJ2-7; TRBD1 matches 7 bases. Per the germline V gene, CDR1 is GTSNPN and CDR2 is SVGIG (reference sequence). The CDR3 contains 13 residues. J was trimmed by 3 bases and V by 5 bases; bases with no gene match: 7. The CDR3 here is CAWRDSEDYEQYF. CDR3 coding DNA: TGTGCCTGGCGGGACAGTGAGGACTACGAGCAGTACTTC.

This chain connects TRBV5-1 to TRBJ1-5, with D possibly being TRBD1 (6 bases). Trimming removed 5 bases from V and 2 bases from J, with 11 bases in between. This CDR3 has 14 amino acids. CDR1 and CDR2 (germline): SGHRS, YFSETQ. Here the CDR3 reads CASRSGDGNQPQHF. In DNA, the CDR3 is TGCGCCAGCAGATCAGGGGATGGCAATCAGCCCCAGCATTTT.

Only one count was recorded for this clone. The rearrangement links TRBV12-3 or TRBV12-4 to TRBJ1-5; 9 positions match TRBD1. Losses at the gene ends were 8 bases for V and 13 bases for J; bases not matched to a gene: 12. The CDR3 has 13 residues. The CDR3 DNA sequence: TGTGCCAGCGGAAAACGACAGGGGGAACCACAGCATTTT. Translating it yields CASGKRQGEPQHF.

The chain couples TRBV5-4 to TRBJ1-2; no reliable D call. V was pared by 0 bases and J by 4 bases, with 16 bases between. Germline V lookup: CDR1 SGHNT, CDR2 YYREEE (reference sequence). CDR3 length: 16 residues. The DNA of the CDR3 is TGTGCCAGCAGCTTGGTAGAGGTGAGGTCGGTCTATGGCTACACCTTC. Translated: CASSLVEVRSVYGYTF.

This clone was seen a handful of times. The rearrangement joins TRBV28 to TRBJ2-1, with 11 bases that match TRBD2. This CDR3 region has 15 residues. The V gene's germline CDR1 is MDHEN and CDR2 SYDVKM. The trim removed 7 bases at V and 8 bases at J, leaving 10 bases unmatched. Here the CDR3 DNA reads TGTGCCAGCACTCTAGGGGCTAGCGGGAGGCATGAGCAGTTCTTC. It specifies CASTLGASGRHEQFF.

This chain connects TRBV12-3 or TRBV12-4 to TRBJ2-1; no definite D call. V lost 5 bases, J lost 6 bases, and 11 bases lay in between. The CDR3 consists of 13 residues. CDR3 in amino acids: CASSPRRVNEQFF. Written as DNA, the CDR3 is TGTGCCAGCAGTCCACGTCGGGTCAATGAGCAGTTCTTC.

V usage is TRBV7-9 and J usage is TRBJ1-2; possibly TRBD1 for D (6 bases). The length of the CDR3 is 14 residues. Deletions cut 6 bases from V and 3 bases from J, with 14 bases between. Germline loops: CDR1 SEHNR, CDR2 FQNEAQ (reference sequence). CDR3 protein: CASSMIRGYYGYTF. The CDR3 bases are TGTGCCAGCAGTATGATTAGGGGGTACTATGGCTACACCTTC.

This rearrangement joins TRBV3-1 (or the pseudogene TRBV3-2) to TRBJ2-7; 10 bases map to TRBD2. J gave up 7 bases and V 0 bases, and 3 bases lay outside the gene matches. Germline V gene data show CDR1 as LGHDT and CDR2 as YNNKEL (reference sequence). This CDR3 has 14 amino acids. CDR3 nucleotides: TGTGCCAGCAGCCAAGACGGACTAGCGGCTGAGCAGTACTTC. This translates into CASSQDGLAAEQYF.

This clone was seen more than once but under ten times. The gene calls are TRBV6-2 or TRBV6-3 and TRBJ2-2; 7 nucleotides match TRBD1. CDR3 size: 15 residues. Looked up from germline, CDR1 is MNHEY and CDR2 is SVGEGT. V was pared by 6 bases and J by 3 bases, with 7 bases of the junction left unmatched. Written as DNA, the CDR3 is TGTGCCAGCAGCCGATTTACAGGGGACACCGGGGAGCTGTTTTTT. It encodes CASSRFTGDTGELFF.

The J gene is TRBJ2-1, the V gene TRBV28, with TRBD2 identical over 15 bases. Germline CDR1 and CDR2: MDHEN and SYDVKM. There are 17 residues in the CDR3. J lost 4 bases, V lost 6 bases, and 7 bases had no gene match. CDR3 sequence: CASRGGLAGGPYNEQFF. CDR3 nucleotides: TGTGCCAGCAGAGGTGGACTAGCGGGAGGGCCATACAATGAGCAGTTCTTC.

The V and J genes are TRBV9 and TRBJ2-3; 7 bases fit TRBD2. Germline lookup yields CDR1 SGDLS and CDR2 YYNGEE. The CDR3 contains 16 residues. V trimming: 4 bases; J trimming: 5 bases; junction bases outside the gene matches: 13. The CDR3 protein is CASSPRGAGIVDTQYF. The CDR3 DNA sequence: TGTGCCAGCAGCCCCCGAGGAGCGGGAATCGTAGATACGCAGTATTTT.